One sample yielded the 31 T cell receptor beta chains listed below, sequenced in a study of early T cells in non-severe SARS-CoV-2 infection. TCRdb ran MiXCR on the 5' RACE reads and lists one entry per CDR3 protein. Of more than 35,000 distinct CDR3 sequences listed, around 5% are singletons. Sequencing was done on a sample of whole blood. The receptors here all came from an adult who was a healthcare worker with PCR-confirmed SARS-CoV-2 infection or an uninfected control (not recorded which).

This clonotype was seen a handful of times. The rearrangement links TRBV27 to TRBJ2-6, with 8 bases matching TRBD1. The CDR3 runs to 18 residues. Germline lookup yields CDR1 MNHEY and CDR2 SMNVEV (reference sequence). J lost 4 bases, V lost 5 bases, and 13 bases had no gene match. The chain's CDR3 is CASSPGTGRGAGANVLTF. DNA of the CDR3: TGTGCCAGCAGTCCCGGGACAGGACGAGGAGCGGGGGCCAACGTCCTGACTTTC. Complete variable domain (other parts from reference TRBV27 and TRBJ2-6): EAQVTQNPRYLITVTGKKLTVTCSQNMNHEYMSWYRQDPGLGLRQIYYSMNVEVTDKGDVPEGYKVSRKEKRNFPLILESPSPNQTSLYFCASSPGTGRGAGANVLTFGAGSRLTVL.

As for this clonotype: A much larger clone lies one base from this, so it may be a read error. V is TRBV2 and J is TRBJ1-6; D unresolved. Trimming removed 2 bases at V and 6 bases at J, with 8 bases between. The CDR3 is made up of 14 amino acids. Germline CDR1 reads SNHLY; CDR2 reads FYNNEI. In DNA form, the CDR3 reads TGTGCCAGCAGTGAACCTGTGGGTAATTCACCCCTCCACTTT. The encoded protein is CASSEPVGNSPLHF.

The rearrangement links TRBV19 to TRBJ2-1; D may correspond to TRBD1 or TRBD2 (5 bases each). V lost 7 bases to trimming and J lost 0 bases, with 16 bases between them. CDR1 LNHDA and CDR2 SQIVND come from the germline V gene (reference sequence). The CDR3 consists of 16 residues. The CDR3 sequence: CASMGRTLRSYNEQFF. The CDR3 DNA is TGTGCCAGTATGGGACGAACCCTCCGCTCCTACAATGAGCAGTTCTTC.

The CDR3 loop is CASSLTGTGNEQYF. The CDR3 DNA follows: TGCGCCAGCAGCTTAACCGGGACAGGGAACGAGCAGTACTTC. The chain links TRBV5-1 to TRBJ2-7; 9 bases are a match to TRBD1. The CDR3 extends over 14 amino acids. The V and J ends lost 2 bases and 5 bases, in that order; junction bases with no gene match: 5. The germline V gene encodes CDR1 SGHRS and CDR2 YFSETQ.

This clonotype was seen more than once but under ten times. The chain recombines TRBV20-1 with TRBJ2-1; D is perhaps TRBD2 (6 bases). Germline CDR1 reads DFQATT; CDR2 reads SNEGSKA (reference sequence). The CDR3 totals 14 residues. The germline V and J ends were trimmed by 3 bases and 12 bases, with 21 bases remaining between them. CDR3 coding DNA: TGCAGTGCTAGGGGGGAGGCCCAGAGTAGCGTGCAGTTCTTC. Protein product: CSARGEAQSSVQFF.

This clonotype was seen repeatedly, ten times or more. This chain uses TRBV19 with TRBJ2-6; TRBD1 might be the D (5 bases). Trimming stripped 1 base from V and 8 bases from J, with 15 bases between. CDR3 length equals 16 residues. CDR1 is LNHDA, CDR2 SQIVND, per germline (reference sequence). DNA of the CDR3: TGTGCCAGTAGTATAGCAACAGGCTGGCCCCCCAACGTCCTGACTTTC. It yields the protein CASSIATGWPPNVLTF.

This clonotype was seen repeatedly, ten times or more. V usage is TRBV29-1 and J usage is TRBJ2-1; no clear D. Per germline, CDR1 SQVTM and CDR2 ANQGSEA. The length of the CDR3 is 16 residues. Trimming stripped 3 bases from V and 0 bases from J, with 15 bases between. Here the CDR3 reads CSVEGSPESSYNEQFF. DNA of the CDR3: TGCAGCGTTGAGGGTTCCCCAGAAAGCTCCTACAATGAGCAGTTCTTC.

This clonotype appeared many times. The rearrangement joins TRBV12-3 or TRBV12-4 to TRBJ1-2, with D perhaps matching TRBD1 (5 bases). The V end lost 6 bases, the J end lost 7 bases, and 15 bases lay between the germline ends. The CDR3 runs 13 residues. The DNA of the CDR3 is TGTGCCAGCAGCCTAGGGGATTCGGTTGGCTACACCTTC. This translates into CASSLGDSVGYTF.

This clonotype was detected only a few times. V gene TRBV6-6 combines with J gene TRBJ1-4, with 10 bases aligning to TRBD1. This CDR3 is 16 amino acids long. Germline V gene sequence: CDR1 MNHNY, CDR2 SVGAGI (reference sequence). The ends lost 4 bases at V and 0 bases at J; junction bases unmatched: 2. The CDR3 reads CASSSGTGATNEKLFF. CDR3 nucleotides: TGTGCCAGCAGTTCCGGGACAGGGGCAACTAATGAAAAACTGTTTTTT.

DNA of the CDR3: TGTGCCAGCAGTCCTCCCCGTCGGGTGGAGACCCAGTACTTC. Protein sequence: CASSPPRRVETQYF. The chain employs TRBV6-2 or TRBV6-3 and TRBJ2-5; D ambiguous. With 5 bases removed from V and 5 bases from J, the gap between germline ends came to 15 bases. The CDR3 has 14 amino acids. In germline, CDR1 is MNHEY, CDR2 SVGEGT.

This clonotype has more than one count but fewer than ten. CDR3 amino acids: CAITSGRPPDTQYF. The CDR3 nucleotides read TGTGCCATTACTAGCGGGAGGCCTCCAGATACGCAGTATTTT. This chain joins TRBV10-3 and TRBJ2-3; the match to TRBD2 covers 12 bases. This CDR3 comprises 14 residues. Trimming at V came to 9 bases and at J to 4 bases, leaving 5 bases not matched to a gene. Germline V lookup: CDR1 ENHRY, CDR2 SYGVKD.

This clonotype was counted a few times. The chain employs TRBV11-2 and TRBJ2-7; unclear D gene. Germline V CDR1 and CDR2: SGHAT, FQNNGV. V was shortened by 5 bases and J by 7 bases, with 12 bases between the two germline ends. CDR3 length: 12 amino acids. For the CDR3, the DNA is TGTGCCAGCAGCGAGGCCCGGCGGGAGCAGTACTTC. This gives the protein CASSEARREQYF.

The chain uses TRBV6-2 or TRBV6-3 and TRBJ2-1; the D call may be TRBD1 or TRBD2 (5 bases each). This CDR3 contains 16 residues. V dropped 4 bases and J dropped 8 bases, with 21 bases sitting between them. Germline loops: CDR1 MNHEY, CDR2 SVGEGT. The CDR3, as DNA: TGTGCCAGCAGTTCCAACATGGGGGACGGAGTTTATGAGCAGTTCTTC. Amino acid sequence: CASSSNMGDGVYEQFF.

This clonotype was counted at least ten times. The V call is TRBV20-1, the J call TRBJ1-2, with TRBD1 as a possible D gene (6 bases). The length of the CDR3 is 15 residues. CDR1 is DFQATT and CDR2 is SNEGSKA in the germline V gene (reference sequence). The germline V and J ends were trimmed by 6 bases and 4 bases, with 21 bases remaining between them. CDR3 sequence (DNA): TGCAGTGCACAGCCCGGACGGGGGCTGGGCTATGGCTACACCTTC. This translates into CSAQPGRGLGYGYTF.

This clonotype was seen many times. V is TRBV25-1 and J is TRBJ1-1; a possible D gene is TRBD1 (6 bases). Germline V gene lookup returns CDR1 MGHDK and CDR2 SYGVNS. CDR3 length equals 15 residues. Trimming removed 4 bases from V and 3 bases from J, with 15 bases in between. The CDR3 coding sequence is TGTGCCAGCAGTGCGGACGGCTCAGGGGACACTGAAGCTTTCTTT. As protein: CASSADGSGDTEAFF.

This clonotype was seen repeatedly, ten times or more. CDR3 DNA: TGTGCCAGCAGTGACACGGGAACCGGGGAGCTGTTTTTT. Protein: CASSDTGTGELFF. This sequence joins TRBV6-4 and TRBJ2-2; D possibly corresponds to TRBD2 (5 bases). The V gene lost 2 bases and the J gene lost 5 bases, with 6 bases spanning the gap. This CDR3 comprises 13 residues. CDR1 and CDR2 from the germline V gene are MRHNA and SNTAGT.

This clonotype has at least ten counts. The V gene is TRBV2, the J gene TRBJ1-6; D is ambiguous. The CDR3 is 13 amino acids. From germline, CDR1 is SNHLY and CDR2 FYNNEI. The V end lost 1 base, the J end lost 7 bases, and 5 bases lay between the germline ends. In DNA form, the CDR3 reads TGTGCCAGCAGTGAAGGAATCAATTCACCCCTCCACTTT. Translating gives CASSEGINSPLHF. The complete variable domain, with remaining parts taken from reference TRBV2 and TRBJ1-6, reads EPEVTQTPSHQVTQMGQEVILRCVPISNHLYFYWYRQILGQKVEFLVSFYNNEISEKSEIFDDQFSVERPDGSNFTLKIRSTKLEDSAMYFCASSEGINSPLHFGNGTRLTVT.

The chain recombines TRBV4-2 with TRBJ1-1; 7 positions agree with TRBD1. V lost 2 bases, J lost 6 bases, and 12 bases stayed unmatched. Germline assignment: CDR1 LGHNA and CDR2 YNFKEQ. The CDR3 extends over 16 amino acids. In nucleotides, the CDR3 is TGTGCCAGCAGCCAAACCCCCGAGACAGGGACCTCTGAAGCTTTCTTT. Its protein is CASSQTPETGTSEAFF.

There are many counts of this clonotype. The chain employs TRBV10-3 and TRBJ2-5; TRBD2 matches at 8 bases. CDR1 is ENHRY and CDR2 is SYGVKD in the germline V gene. Trimming cost V 6 bases and J 7 bases; bases outside gene matches: 13. The CDR3 sequence is 15 residues long. CDR3 DNA sequence: TGTGCCATCAGCAGGGGACTAGAGGCAAAGGGGACCCAGTACTTC. Protein sequence: CAISRGLEAKGTQYF.

This clonotype turned up a few times. V is TRBV7-6 and J is TRBJ2-3, with D perhaps matching TRBD2 (6 bases). The CDR3 loop spans 16 amino acids. V lost 4 bases and J lost 1, with 15 bases in between. CDR1 is SGHVS and CDR2 is FNYEAQ in the germline V gene. CDR3 coding DNA: TGTGCCAGCAGCTCGCCTCCGGGGGTACGCACAGATACGCAGTATTTT. Protein sequence: CASSSPPGVRTDTQYF. The variable domain in full, with the rest retrieved from reference TRBV7-6 and TRBJ2-3, is GAGVSQSPRYKVTKRGQDVALRCDPISGHVSLYWYRQALGQGPEFLTYFNYEAQQDKSGLPNDRFSAERPEGSISTLTIQRTEQRDSAMYRCASSSPPGVRTDTQYFGPGTRLTVL.

This clonotype was observed many times. This chain links TRBV10-3 with TRBJ2-7; D not resolved. This CDR3 has 13 residues. V was pared by 3 bases and J by 2 bases, with 8 bases between. Germline CDR1 is ENHRY and CDR2 is SYGVKD. The chain's CDR3 is CAISDGRTYEQYF. As DNA, the CDR3 is TGTGCCATCAGTGACGGCCGGACCTACGAGCAGTACTTC.

Ten or more counts support this clonotype. The chain couples TRBV5-6 to TRBJ2-5; 9 bases match TRBD1. CDR1 SGHDT and CDR2 YYEEEE come from the germline V gene. Unmatched junction bases numbered 14, after V lost 4 bases and J lost 4 bases. CDR3 length: 17 amino acids. CDR3 residues: CASSPLTRNRGLETQYF. CDR3 DNA sequence: TGTGCCAGCAGCCCCCTTACCCGCAACAGGGGGCTAGAGACCCAGTACTTC.

Many counts were recorded for this clonotype. V is TRBV6-1 and J is TRBJ2-2; no reliable D call. Germline loops: CDR1 MNHNS, CDR2 SASEGT. The CDR3 is 12 residues long. Trimming took 8 bases from V and 4 from J, leaving 8 bases between them. Here the CDR3 DNA reads TGTGCCAGCCTCGTAGGCACCGGGGAGCTGTTTTTT. This codes for CASLVGTGELFF.

The table lists this clonotype with a few counts. The rearrangement uses TRBV5-8 and TRBJ1-1; D remains unclear. Germline V gene lookup returns CDR1 SGHTS and CDR2 YDEGEE. Trimming took off 4 bases at V and 2 bases at J, with 12 bases between the two ends. The CDR3 totals 14 residues. DNA for the CDR3: TGTGCCAGCAGCGGAGGCGCTGTAAACACTGAAGCTTTCTTT. This codes for CASSGGAVNTEAFF.

CDR3 sequence: CASSSTGAPNQPQHF. The CDR3 DNA reads TGTGCCAGCAGTTCGACAGGGGCCCCCAATCAGCCCCAGCATTTT. The chain carries TRBV27 and TRBJ1-5; 8 bases are shared with TRBD1. Trimming at V came to 4 bases and at J to 3 bases, leaving 5 bases not matched to a gene. Germline assignment: CDR1 MNHEY and CDR2 SMNVEV (reference sequence). This CDR3 is built from 15 residues.

This sequence joins TRBV7-6 and TRBJ2-3; D is perhaps TRBD2 (6 bases). V gave up 5 bases and J gave up 6 bases, with 18 bases separating them. Germline V CDR1 and CDR2: SGHVS, FNYEAQ. The CDR3 is 15 residues long. CDR3 nucleotide sequence: TGTGCCAGCAGCCCACTCCCGGGGGAGGCGGATACGCAGTATTTT. This translates into CASSPLPGEADTQYF.

There are many counts of this clonotype. This chain joins TRBV5-4 and TRBJ2-5, with D possibly TRBD2 on 6 matching bases. The CDR3 contains 13 residues. Per germline, CDR1 SGHNT and CDR2 YYREEE (reference sequence). The V end lost 0 bases, the J end lost 3 bases, and 6 bases lay between the germline ends. The CDR3 here is CASSLGGKETQYF. The CDR3 nucleotides read TGTGCCAGCAGCTTGGGCGGGAAAGAGACCCAGTACTTC.

This clonotype was picked up many times. This rearrangement joins TRBV7-9 to TRBJ2-7; the D gene is possibly TRBD1 (5 bases). V dropped 5 bases and J dropped 9 bases, with 20 bases sitting between them. CDR1 is SEHNR, CDR2 FQNEAQ, per germline (reference sequence). The CDR3 loop spans 14 amino acids. The CDR3, as DNA: TGTGCCAGCAGCCAACAGGATACCCTTACGTGGCAGTACTTC. Its protein is CASSQQDTLTWQYF.

This clonotype was counted between two and nine times. The chain joins TRBV7-8 to TRBJ2-1, with 9 positions matching TRBD2. From germline, CDR1 is SGHVS and CDR2 FQNEAQ. The CDR3 loop spans 18 amino acids. Trimming cost V 5 bases and J 2 bases; bases outside gene matches: 13. CDR3 DNA sequence: TGTGCCAGCAGCCCCCGGGGTAGCGGGGGCCTGGCCTACAATGAGCAGTTCTTC. Amino acid sequence: CASSPRGSGGLAYNEQFF. The entire variable domain, with the rest obtained from reference TRBV7-8 and TRBJ2-1, is as follows: GAGVSQSPRYKVAKRGQDVALRCDPISGHVSLFWYQQALGQGPEFLTYFQNEAQLDKSGLPSDRFFAERPEGSVSTLKIQRTQQEDSAVYLCASSPRGSGGLAYNEQFFGPGTRLTVL.

This clonotype came up many times. The chain joins TRBV29-1 to TRBJ1-2; no clear D. Germline loops: CDR1 SQVTM, CDR2 ANQGSEA. The CDR3 contains 13 residues. V lost 5 bases, J lost 2 bases, and 12 bases lay in between. The CDR3 region has the DNA TGCAGCGTTACCCCAGACGGAAACTATGGCTACACCTTC. This translates into CSVTPDGNYGYTF. Full variable domain (rest looked up from reference TRBV29-1 and TRBJ1-2): SAVISQKPSRDICQRGTSLTIQCQVDSQVTMMFWYRQQPGQSLTLIATANQGSEATYESGFVIDKFPISRPNLTFSTLTVSNMSPEDSSIYLCSVTPDGNYGYTFGSGTRLTVV.

In this sample, this clonotype turned up many times. The chain uses TRBV7-2 and TRBJ1-2; TRBD1 is a possible D gene (5 bases). The V end was cut by 5 bases, the J end by 4 bases, with 20 bases between. Germline CDR1 is SGHTA and CDR2 is FQGNSA. The CDR3 is 16 amino acids. The CDR3 DNA is TGTGCCAGCAGCATTAGCGGGGACCCACTTCTCTATGGCTACACCTTC. Protein product: CASSISGDPLLYGYTF.